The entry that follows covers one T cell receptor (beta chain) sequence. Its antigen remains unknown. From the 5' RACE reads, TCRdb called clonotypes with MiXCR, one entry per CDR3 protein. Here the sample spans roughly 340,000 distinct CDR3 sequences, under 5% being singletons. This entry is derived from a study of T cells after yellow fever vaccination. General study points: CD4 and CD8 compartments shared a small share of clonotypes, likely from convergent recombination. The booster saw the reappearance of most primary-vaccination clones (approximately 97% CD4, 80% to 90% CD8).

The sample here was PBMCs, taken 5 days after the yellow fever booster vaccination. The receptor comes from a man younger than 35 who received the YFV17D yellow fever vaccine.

CDR3 DNA: TGTGCCAGCAGCTTAGAAGGGGCTGGAGGAAACACCATATATTTT. It is translated as CASSLEGAGGNTIYF. The genes are TRBV11-2 and TRBJ1-3, with D possibly being TRBD1 (5 bases). The CDR3 has 15 amino acids. Germline V gene data show CDR1 as SGHAT and CDR2 as FQNNGV. Trimming pared 0 bases from V and 4 bases from J, leaving 10 bases between.